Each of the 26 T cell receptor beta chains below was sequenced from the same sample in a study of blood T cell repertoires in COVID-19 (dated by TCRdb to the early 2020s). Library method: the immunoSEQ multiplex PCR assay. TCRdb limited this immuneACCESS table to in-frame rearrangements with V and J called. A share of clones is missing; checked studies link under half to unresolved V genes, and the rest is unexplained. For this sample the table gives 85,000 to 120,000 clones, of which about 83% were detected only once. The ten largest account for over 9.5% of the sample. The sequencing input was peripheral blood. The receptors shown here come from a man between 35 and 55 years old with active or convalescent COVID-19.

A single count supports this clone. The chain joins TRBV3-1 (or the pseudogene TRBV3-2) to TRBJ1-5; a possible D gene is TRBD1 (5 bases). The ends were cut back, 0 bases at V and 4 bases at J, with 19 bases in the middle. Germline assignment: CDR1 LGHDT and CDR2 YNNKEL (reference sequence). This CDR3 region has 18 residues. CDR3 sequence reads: CASSQDSVGGNPNQPQHF. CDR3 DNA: TGTGCCAGCAGCCAAGATTCGGTGGGGGGGAACCCGAATCAGCCCCAGCATTTT.

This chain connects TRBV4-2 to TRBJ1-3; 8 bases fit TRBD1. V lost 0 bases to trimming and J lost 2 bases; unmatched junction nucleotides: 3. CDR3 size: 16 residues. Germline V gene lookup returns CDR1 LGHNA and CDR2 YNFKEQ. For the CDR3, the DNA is TGTGCCAGCAGCCAAGATTGGACAGGGCCTGGAAACACCATATATTTT. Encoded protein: CASSQDWTGPGNTIYF.

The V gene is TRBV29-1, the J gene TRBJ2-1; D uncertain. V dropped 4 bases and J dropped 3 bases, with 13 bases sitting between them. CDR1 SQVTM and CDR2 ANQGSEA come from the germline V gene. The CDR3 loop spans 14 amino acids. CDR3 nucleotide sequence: TGCAGCGTTGTTCTCTCCCTCAGCTACAATGAGCAGTTCTTC. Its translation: CSVVLSLSYNEQFF.

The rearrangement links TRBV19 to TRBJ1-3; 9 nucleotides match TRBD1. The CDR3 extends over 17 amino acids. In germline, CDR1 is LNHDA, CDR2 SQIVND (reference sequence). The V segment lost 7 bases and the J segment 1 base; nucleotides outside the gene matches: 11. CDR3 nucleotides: TGTGCCAGTAACGGGTCCCGGGACAGGGTGTCTGGAAACACCATATATTTT. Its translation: CASNGSRDRVSGNTIYF.

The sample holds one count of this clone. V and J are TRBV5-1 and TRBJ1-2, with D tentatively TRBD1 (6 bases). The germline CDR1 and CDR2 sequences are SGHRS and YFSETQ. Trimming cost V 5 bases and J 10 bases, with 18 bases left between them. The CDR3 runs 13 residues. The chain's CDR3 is CASRLGALTDYTF. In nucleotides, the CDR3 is TGCGCCAGCAGACTGGGGGCCTTGACTGACTACACCTTC. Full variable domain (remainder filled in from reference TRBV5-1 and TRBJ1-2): KAGVTQTPRYLIKTRGQQVTLSCSPISGHRSVSWYQQTPGQGLQFLFEYFSETQRNKGNFPGRFSGRQFSNSRSEMNVSTLELGDSALYLCASRLGALTDYTFGSGTRLTVV.

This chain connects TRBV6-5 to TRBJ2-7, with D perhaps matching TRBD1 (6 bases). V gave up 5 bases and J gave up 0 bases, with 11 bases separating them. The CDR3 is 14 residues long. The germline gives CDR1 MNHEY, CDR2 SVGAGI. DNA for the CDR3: TGTGCCAGCAGTCGTACAGGGACCTCCTACGAGCAGTACTTC. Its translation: CASSRTGTSYEQYF.

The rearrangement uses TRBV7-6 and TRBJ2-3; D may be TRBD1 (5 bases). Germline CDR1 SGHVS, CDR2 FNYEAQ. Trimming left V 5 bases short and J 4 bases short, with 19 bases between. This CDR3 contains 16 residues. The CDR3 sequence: CASSRQQGESADTQYF. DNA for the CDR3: TGTGCCAGCAGCAGACAGCAGGGTGAGTCGGCAGATACGCAGTATTTT.

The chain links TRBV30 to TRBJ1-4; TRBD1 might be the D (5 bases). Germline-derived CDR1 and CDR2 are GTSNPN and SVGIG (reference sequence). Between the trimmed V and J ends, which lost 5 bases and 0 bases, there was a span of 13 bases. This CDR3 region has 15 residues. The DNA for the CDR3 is TGTGCCTGGGGACACAGGCCATCAACTAATGAAAAACTGTTTTTT. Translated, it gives CAWGHRPSTNEKLFF.

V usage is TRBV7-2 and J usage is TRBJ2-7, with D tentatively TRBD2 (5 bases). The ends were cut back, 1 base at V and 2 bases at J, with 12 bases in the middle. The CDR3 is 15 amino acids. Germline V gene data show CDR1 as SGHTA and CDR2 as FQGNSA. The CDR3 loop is CASSLETGSTYEQYF. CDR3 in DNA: TGTGCCAGCAGCTTAGAGACGGGGTCAACCTACGAGCAGTACTTC.

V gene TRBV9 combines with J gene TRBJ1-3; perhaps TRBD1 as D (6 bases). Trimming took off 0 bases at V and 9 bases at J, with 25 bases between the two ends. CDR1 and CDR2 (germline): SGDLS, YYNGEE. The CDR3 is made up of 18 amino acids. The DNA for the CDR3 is TGTGCCAGCAGCGTAGAGATGTCGACAGGCCACTCGGGAGGCACCATATATTTT. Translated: CASSVEMSTGHSGGTIYF.

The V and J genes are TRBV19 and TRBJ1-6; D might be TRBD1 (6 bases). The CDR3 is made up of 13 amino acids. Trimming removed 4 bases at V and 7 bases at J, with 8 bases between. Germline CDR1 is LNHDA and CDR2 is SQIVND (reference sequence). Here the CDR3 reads CASSSQGNSPLHF. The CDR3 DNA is TGTGCCAGTAGTAGCCAGGGGAATTCACCCCTCCACTTT.

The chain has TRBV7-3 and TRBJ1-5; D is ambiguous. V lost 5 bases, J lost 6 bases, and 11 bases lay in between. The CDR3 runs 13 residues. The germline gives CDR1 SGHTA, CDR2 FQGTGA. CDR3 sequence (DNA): TGTGCCAGCAGCCAGCAACCTAGTCAGCCCCAGCATTTT. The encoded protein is CASSQQPSQPQHF.

As DNA, the CDR3 is TGTGCCAGCAGCCCCCGAGGCTGGGGGCGGGAGACCCAGTACTTC. This translates into CASSPRGWGRETQYF. This rearrangement joins TRBV6-5 to TRBJ2-5; possible D gene TRBD1, 6 bases. Germline CDR1 reads MNHEY; CDR2 reads SVGAGI. V was trimmed by 6 bases and J by 5 bases, leaving 19 bases between them. This CDR3 spans 15 amino acids.

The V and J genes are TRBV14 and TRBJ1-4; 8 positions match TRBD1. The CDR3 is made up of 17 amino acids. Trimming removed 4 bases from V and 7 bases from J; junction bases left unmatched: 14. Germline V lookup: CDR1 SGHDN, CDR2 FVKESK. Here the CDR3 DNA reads TGTGCCAGCAGCCCGGACAGGGCGCGGGTTGGTGGTGAAAAACTGTTTTTT. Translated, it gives CASSPDRARVGGEKLFF. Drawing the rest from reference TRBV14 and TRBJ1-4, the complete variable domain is EAGVTQFPSHSVIEKGQTVTLRCDPISGHDNLYWYRRVMGKEIKFLLHFVKESKQDESGMPNNRFLAERTGGTYSTLKVQPAELEDSGVYFCASSPDRARVGGEKLFFGSGTQLSVL.

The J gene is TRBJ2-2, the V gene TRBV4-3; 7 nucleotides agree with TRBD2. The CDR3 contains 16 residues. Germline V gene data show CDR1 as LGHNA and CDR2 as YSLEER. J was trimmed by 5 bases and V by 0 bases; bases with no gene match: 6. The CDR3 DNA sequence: TGCGCCAGCAGCCAAGATCGGGACTATTTAACCGGGGAGCTGTTTTTT. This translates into CASSQDRDYLTGELFF.

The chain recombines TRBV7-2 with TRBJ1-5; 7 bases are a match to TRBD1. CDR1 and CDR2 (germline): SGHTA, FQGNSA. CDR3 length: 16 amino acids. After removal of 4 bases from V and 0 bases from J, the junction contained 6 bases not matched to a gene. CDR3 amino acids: CASSSGQANSNQPQHF. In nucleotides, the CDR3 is TGTGCCAGCAGCTCCGGACAGGCGAATAGCAATCAGCCCCAGCATTTT.

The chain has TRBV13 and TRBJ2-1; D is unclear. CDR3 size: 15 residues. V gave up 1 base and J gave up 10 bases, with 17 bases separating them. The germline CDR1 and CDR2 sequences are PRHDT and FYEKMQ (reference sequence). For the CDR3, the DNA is TGTGCCAGCAGCTTAGTGCTAGGCGTAACTATAGAGCAGTTCTTC. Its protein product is CASSLVLGVTIEQFF.

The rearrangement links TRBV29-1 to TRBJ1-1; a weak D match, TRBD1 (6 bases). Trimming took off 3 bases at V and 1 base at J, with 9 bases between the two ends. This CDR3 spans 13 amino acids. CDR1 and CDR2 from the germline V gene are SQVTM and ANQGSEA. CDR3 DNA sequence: TGCAGCGTTGAGGGGGCGCCGAACACTGAAGCTTTCTTT. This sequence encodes CSVEGAPNTEAFF.

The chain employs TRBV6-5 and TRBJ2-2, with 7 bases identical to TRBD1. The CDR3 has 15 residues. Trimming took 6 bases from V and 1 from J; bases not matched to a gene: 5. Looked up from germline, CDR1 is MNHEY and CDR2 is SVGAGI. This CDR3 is CASRVGTVNTGELFF. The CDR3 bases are TGTGCCAGCAGGGTCGGGACAGTGAACACCGGGGAGCTGTTTTTT.

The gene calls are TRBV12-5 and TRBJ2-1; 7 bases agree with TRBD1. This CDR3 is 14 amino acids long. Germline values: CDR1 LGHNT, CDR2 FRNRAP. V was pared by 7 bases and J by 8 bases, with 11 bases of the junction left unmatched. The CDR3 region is CASALQGVGDEQFF. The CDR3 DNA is TGTGCTAGTGCCCTCCAGGGGGTGGGCGATGAGCAGTTCTTC. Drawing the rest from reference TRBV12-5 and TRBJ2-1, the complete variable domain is DARVTQTPRHKVTEMGQEVTMRCQPILGHNTVFWYRQTMMQGLELLAYFRNRAPLDDSGMPKDRFSAEMPDATLATLKIQPSEPRDSAVYFCASALQGVGDEQFFGPGTRLTVL.

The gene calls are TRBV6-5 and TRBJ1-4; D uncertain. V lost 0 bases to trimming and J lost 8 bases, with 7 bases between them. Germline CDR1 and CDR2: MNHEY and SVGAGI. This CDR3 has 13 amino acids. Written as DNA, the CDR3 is TGTGCCAGCAGTTACTCGGAGGAGGAAAAACTGTTTTTT. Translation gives CASSYSEEEKLFF.

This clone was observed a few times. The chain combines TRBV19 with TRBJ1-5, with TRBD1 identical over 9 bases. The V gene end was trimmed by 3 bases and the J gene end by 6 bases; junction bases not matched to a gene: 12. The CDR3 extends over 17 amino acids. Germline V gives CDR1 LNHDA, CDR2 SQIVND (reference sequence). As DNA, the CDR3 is TGTGCCAGTAGTATTCAGGTAGGACAGGGGATGAGTCAGCCCCAGCATTTT. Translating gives CASSIQVGQGMSQPQHF.

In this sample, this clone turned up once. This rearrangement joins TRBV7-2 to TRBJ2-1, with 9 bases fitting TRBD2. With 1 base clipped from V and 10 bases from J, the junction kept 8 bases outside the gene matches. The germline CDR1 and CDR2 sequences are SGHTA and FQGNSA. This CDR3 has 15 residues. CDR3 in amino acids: CASSLGGGAVGEQFF. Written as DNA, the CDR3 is TGTGCCAGCAGCTTAGGCGGGGGGGCGGTAGGAGAGCAGTTCTTC.

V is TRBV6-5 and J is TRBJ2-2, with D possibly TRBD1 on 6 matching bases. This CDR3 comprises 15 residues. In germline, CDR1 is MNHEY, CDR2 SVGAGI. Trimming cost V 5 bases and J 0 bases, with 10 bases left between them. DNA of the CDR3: TGTGCCAGCAGTCCACGACAGGCGAACACCGGGGAGCTGTTTTTT. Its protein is CASSPRQANTGELFF.

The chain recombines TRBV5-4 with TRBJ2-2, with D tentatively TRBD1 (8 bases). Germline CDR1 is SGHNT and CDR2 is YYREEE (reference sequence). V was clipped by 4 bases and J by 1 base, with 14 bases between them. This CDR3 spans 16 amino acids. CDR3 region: CASSRQGTMNTGELFF. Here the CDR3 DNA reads TGTGCCAGCAGCAGACAGGGGACTATGAACACCGGGGAGCTGTTTTTT.

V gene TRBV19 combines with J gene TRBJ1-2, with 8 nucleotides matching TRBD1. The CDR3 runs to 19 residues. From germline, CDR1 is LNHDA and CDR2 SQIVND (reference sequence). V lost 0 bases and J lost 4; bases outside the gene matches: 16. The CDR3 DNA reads TGTGCCAGTAGTATAGAAAACTGGCAGGGGGCGTCCTCTTCCTATGGCTACACCTTC. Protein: CASSIENWQGASSSYGYTF.